This T cell receptor beta chain was sequenced for a study of OX40 agonist ivuxolimab in advanced cancers. Study observations and caveats: The antigens recognized by the expanded peripheral T cells, that is their antigen specificity, were not determined. At doses 0.1 to 3.0 mg/kg, CD4+ and CD8+ clones expanded.

TCRdb's copy holds only in-frame clones and misses some; the assay was immunoSEQ multiplex PCR. The profile shows over 30,000 clones, roughly 90% of them singletons. Points on this clone: Its antigen is as yet unknown.

V lost 5 bases to trimming and J lost 6 bases, with 11 bases between them. The length of the CDR3 is 13 residues. The germline gives CDR1 MNHNY, CDR2 SVGAGI (reference sequence). Material: CD4+ or CD8+ T cells sorted from blood, obtained in a trial of the OX40 agonist ivuxolimab. The clonotype originates from an adult with an advanced solid tumor such as melanoma, head and neck, liver or kidney cancer. V gene TRBV6-6 combines with J gene TRBJ1-5, with D possibly being TRBD1 (6 bases). CDR3 loop: CASSPGAFQPQHF. The CDR3 coding sequence is TGTGCCAGCAGTCCAGGGGCGTTTCAGCCCCAGCATTTT.